This T cell receptor beta chain was obtained from a study of tumour-infiltrating T cells in Burkitt lymphoma. On the study more broadly: Survival, overall and progression-free, tracked with productive clonality.

The table came from immunoSEQ multiplex PCR; TCRdb's copy has only in-frame clones and leaves some out. The repertoire has about 5,600 clones, approximately 16% of them found once; the top ten carry roughly an eighth. This clone was seen a handful of times. The germline gives CDR1 SGHRS, CDR2 YFSETQ. V lost 5 bases and J lost 4, with 7 bases in between. This CDR3 contains 11 residues. Specimen: tumor tissue. This clonotype originated in a human donor with diffuse large B-cell lymphoma. This chain uses TRBV5-1 with TRBJ2-7; D is ambiguous. The chain's CDR3 is CASRAGYEQYF. The CDR3 region has the DNA TGCGCCAGCAGGGCCGGATACGAGCAGTACTTC.